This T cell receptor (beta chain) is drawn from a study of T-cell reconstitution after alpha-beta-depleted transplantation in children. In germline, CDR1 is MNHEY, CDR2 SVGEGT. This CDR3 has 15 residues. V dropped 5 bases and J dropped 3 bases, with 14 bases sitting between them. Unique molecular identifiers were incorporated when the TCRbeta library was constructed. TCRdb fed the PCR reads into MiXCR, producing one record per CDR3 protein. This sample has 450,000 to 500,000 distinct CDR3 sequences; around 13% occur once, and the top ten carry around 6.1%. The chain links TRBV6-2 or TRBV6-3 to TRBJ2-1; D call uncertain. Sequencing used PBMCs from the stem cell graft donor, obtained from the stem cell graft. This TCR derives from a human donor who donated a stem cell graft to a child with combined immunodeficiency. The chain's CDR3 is CASSPLRVNYNEQFF. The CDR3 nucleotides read TGTGCCAGCAGTCCTCTGAGAGTTAACTACAATGAGCAGTTCTTC.